The sequence of this T cell receptor (beta chain) was determined in a study of cytomegalovirus exposure and HLA in healthy donors (dated 2017 in TCRdb). With respect to the entire study: An earlier analysis of some 600 of the donors reported 276 Gb of sequence data and 117 million unique TCR beta sequences obtained from around 180 million T cells. An early release covering some 640 HLA-typed donors comprised about 300 gigabases of sequencing data and roughly 86 million unique TCR sequences. Among the roughly 400 genotyped donors, approximately 76% belonged to the genetic ancestry cluster associated with self-reported Caucasian donors. The aim of the study was to test whether cataloging public T cell receptors could identify signatures of past pathogen exposure. The T cell repertoires of around 730 subjects were profiled by immunosequencing and related to cytomegalovirus serostatus. In addition to the first cohort of 500 to 850 subjects, a separate validation cohort of 100 to 150 different subjects was used. The study combined high-throughput TCR immunosequencing, statistical association of individual TCRs with disease status, and machine learning to predict cytomegalovirus infection status. In a later analysis, previously published TCR beta repertoires from 666 donors were re-analyzed and high-resolution HLA genotyping was added so that TCR occurrence patterns could be studied. The later analysis used no new phenotypic data to find candidate immune exposures, relying instead on TCR beta sequences and their occurrence across donors. An earlier analysis of 587 of the donors used high-throughput TCR beta sequencing to judge whether each TCR beta V gene segment behaved as functional or pseudogenic. Donor age, sex, ethnicity and CMV serostatus were collected together with the repertoire data. A later genetic analysis took genome-wide SNP genotypes for about three fifths of the roughly 700 donors and used that subset as a discovery cohort. Every repertoire in the discovery cohort had been generated on one and the same sequencing platform. Class I and class II HLA loci were covered by the typing at four-digit resolution. The number of typed donors differed by locus: about 629-640 for A, B, C, DRB1 and DQB1; 500 to 550 for DQA1; about 600 for DPA1; and roughly 470 for DPB1. Five DR-DQ haplotypes were treated as single units for association and clustering because of strong linkage in the cohort. Among roughly 400 genotyped donors of the cohort, an average of about 220,000 unique TCR beta nucleotide sequences was sequenced per donor, of which approximately 18% were non-productive.

Receptor libraries were prepared by the immunoSEQ multiplex PCR assay. A mixture of 60 forward primers for TCR Vbeta segments and 13 reverse primers for TCR Jbeta segments was used in the multiplex PCR. A multiplex PCR assay on genomic DNA amplified the CDR3 region of rearranged TCR beta genes. The Illumina HiSeq System was used to sequence the amplified TCR beta libraries as 87-base-pair reads. Under the source paper's analysis protocol: A later analysis counted approximately 76 million unique TCR beta chains across the 500 to 850 repertoires, and about 10 million of these chains were shared by at least two donors. Raw reads were error-corrected and collapsed into unique sequences by a nearest-neighbor algorithm in which closely related sequences were merged to remove PCR and sequencing errors. To assign V, D and J gene segments, CDR3 sequences were aligned to IMGT reference sequences. For a sequence to be retained, a match of at least six nucleotides to both a V gene segment and a J gene segment was required. Rearrangements were called productive when the CDR3 lacked stop codons and stayed in frame with V and J; all others were non-productive. Following IMGT convention, CDR3 was defined as the stretch from the second conserved V-encoded cysteine up to the conserved J-encoded phenylalanine. Sequences without an unambiguous match to a single V gene segment were excluded from the earlier analysis of about 600 of the donors. In an earlier analysis of 450 to 750 of the donors, a V segment was called functional when productive rearrangements were above 56.7%, and segregating when the standard deviation between donors exceeded 5%. A statistical classification framework was developed to diagnose cytomegalovirus status using the catalog of TCR beta chain sequences. A later analysis assigned V and J genes by comparing TCR nucleotide sequences with IMGT/GENE-DB human TR gene sequences. A later analysis assigned CDR3 sequences and most-parsimonious VDJ recombination scenarios with the TCRdist pipeline. In a later analysis, each TCR beta chain was defined by its CDR3 amino acid sequence together with its V-gene family, and reads lacking a unique V-gene family were excluded. As a way to deal with suspected cross-contamination and a sequencing artifact, a later analysis dropped 500 to 700 nucleotide sequences that were highly shared and had low generation probability. In a later analysis, a clonal expansion index for each public chain was calculated from normalized within-repertoire ranks of inferred template counts. A later analysis computed generation probabilities with a VDJ recombination model fitted to out-of-frame rearrangements, and checked the results against IGoR. In a later analysis, TCR-TCR, TCR-HLA and TCR-CMV co-occurrence was scored with hypergeometric tests, and a repertoire-size bias correction was applied to TCR pairs. In a later analysis, false discovery rates were estimated by permuting HLA or CMV assignments 20 times. In a later analysis, co-occurring TCRs were grouped using DBSCAN, and TCRdist sequence similarity was added for clustering within HLA-allele-positive subsets. Co-occurrence clustering excluded repertoires with fewer than 30,000 or more than 120,000 public chains, plus five with anomalous nucleotide sharing. In its TCRdb copy, this immuneACCESS table keeps in-frame sequences only and misses some clones. Where compared with another copy, unresolved V genes explain less than half of these, and the others have no known cause. V and J calls and clone size are given by that table; D and trimming were obtained from the DNA. This sample lists 120,000 or so clones; 75% to 90% were detected once. The ten biggest clones cover 20% of the sample.

In regard to this clone: Its antigen is still unknown. No much larger clone exists at a distance of one base, and base qualities are not known.

The study at large found these results: A later analysis found that most CMV-associated TCR beta chains appeared HLA-restricted, with HLA associations seemingly driven largely by CMV exposure. According to a later genetic analysis, donors in an Asian-associated ancestry cluster had fewer N-insertions in productive TCRs than the approximately 690-donor mean. The 87-base-pair reads could not distinguish some IMGT-functional V segments, including TRBV6-2 and TRBV6-3, so those segments were excluded. Cytomegalovirus status was reported to be diagnosed by the classifier with high specificity and sensitivity in both the original and validation cohorts. In a later analysis, HLA-associated TCR beta chains showed more clonal expansion and lower generation probabilities than non-associated chains that were equally common. The presence/absence analyses assumed that sequencing depth was roughly uniform across donors, and that assumption may not be true. Across donors, most TCR sequences were observed very rarely, whereas some public TCRs were present in many individuals. In a later analysis, several top co-occurrence clusters were reported to appear linked to parvovirus B19, influenza, CMV and Epstein-Barr virus. The only immune exposure information available for the cohort was CMV serostatus. In this cohort, only TCR beta chains were sequenced, and detectable features were limited by the absence of alpha or paired-chain data. HLA typing was unavailable for some donors at each locus, so association tests used only the typed subset. V-gene and J-gene trimming of TCR beta chains was associated with a missense DCLRE1C variant in a later genetic analysis, and the association was replicated in an independent cohort. When HLA alleles, especially DR and DQ, strongly co-occurred, attributing TCR associations to individual alleles was difficult. Specific HLA alleles were associated with over 15,000 TCR beta sequences at a false discovery rate of 0.05 in a later analysis. A further reported finding was that TCR beta sequences accurately predicted the HLA-A and HLA-B alleles for most subjects in the first cohort. In an earlier analysis of 587 of the donors, most TCR beta V segments were observed in productive rearrangements about 90% or about 30% of the time, broadly matching IMGT annotations. In vitro tests confirmed that a few of the cytomegalovirus-associated TCR beta chains recognize cytomegalovirus antigens. A later analysis found that TCR association rates varied across HLA loci, with DRB1 alleles showing the most associated TCRs and HLA-C alleles the fewest. A cluster of highly shared sequence variants was judged likely to be a technical artifact of the sequencing pipeline. Correlated functional status among segregating V segments might reflect linkage disequilibrium, but an unknown experimental factor could not be ruled out. According to the authors, the approach could potentially be generalized to other disease states and immunological phenotypes. The study listed 150 to 200 TCR beta chains as associated with cytomegalovirus. Fewer than 20 rarely observed V segments, including chromosome 9 orphons, were excluded from the earlier analysis of about 500 of the donors because counts were too low.

The cohort was made up of approximately 670 healthy bone marrow donors. Cohort members were all nominally healthy when sampled, although unrecorded immune exposures were likely present. The donor was CMV seropositive and was included in the group of approximately 310 seropositive cohort members. Each donor provided a peripheral blood sample, and peripheral blood mononuclear cells were used for TCR beta sequencing. Genomic DNA extraction from the blood cell samples was performed with the Qiagen DNeasy Blood Extraction Kit. CDR1 and CDR2 are drawn from the germline V gene: ENHRY, SYGVKD. The CDR3 runs 17 residues from the cysteine to the phenylalanine. Left in the record is the CDR3 DNA by itself, 51 bases read in frame from the first base. V and J are trimmed by 6 bases and 0 bases, and the gene matches miss 5 bases of the junction.

The source of this sequence is a man aged 18 to 35 in good health and CMV-seropositive. Sequencing used PBMCs. The receptor chain draws on TRBV10-3 and TRBJ2-3; 14 bases in the middle match TRBD2. DNA sequence: TGTGCCATCAGGCCGGGACTAGCGGGGGAGAGCACAGATACGCAGTATTTT. It specifies CAIRPGLAGESTDTQYF.